This T cell receptor (beta chain) emerged from a study of T cell responses to AZD1222 COVID-19 vaccine. About the research overall: Second-dose timings of about 4 or about 12 weeks were pooled. Study results and limitations: Spike-specific TCRs gained breadth and depth after people received two AZD1222 doses.

The repertoire was sequenced with immunoSEQ multiplex PCR; TCRdb's copy has only in-frame clones and lacks some. The table lists roughly 150,000 clones, about 92% of them singletons. Notes on this clone: Its antigen is as yet unknown.

The source was peripheral blood, collected on day 0 of AZD1222 vaccination. The TCR comes from an adult in good health.

CDR3 sequence (DNA): TGTGCCAGCAGCTTAAATCCCAGGGGGAAAGAGACCCAGTACTTC. It encodes CASSLNPRGKETQYF. The chain uses TRBV7-2 and TRBJ2-5, with 7 bases that match TRBD1. V lost 2 bases, J lost 3 bases, and 6 bases stayed unmatched. CDR1 and CDR2 (germline): SGHTA, FQGNSA. This CDR3 comprises 15 residues.